The entry that follows covers one TCR beta chain sequence. Its cognate antigen is unknown. The PCR contained 60 Vbeta and 13 Jbeta primers. In the original analysis: Later, some 79 million unique TCR beta chains were counted in an analysis, and roughly 11 million of them were shared. Measured with immunoSEQ multiplex PCR; TCRdb has only the in-frame clones, and not every one. V and J calls and clone size are as listed in that table; D and trimming were resolved from the DNA. The sample shows about 200,000 clones, more than 75% of them seen only once. This record belongs to a study of cytomegalovirus exposure and HLA in healthy donors. General study findings and limits: For TCR beta chains, V- and J-gene trimming was later linked to a missense DCLRE1C variant. Cytomegalovirus-associated status was assigned to 164 TCR beta chains. Exclusion applied to some V segments, including TRBV6-2 and TRBV6-3, as they were indistinguishable.

Germline assignment: CDR1 SGHRS and CDR2 YFSETQ. Between the trimmed V and J ends, which lost 4 bases and 7 bases, there was a span of 21 bases. This CDR3 region has 16 residues. The sequencing input was PBMCs. The chain carries TRBV5-1 and TRBJ1-5, with a possible D match to TRBD1 (5 bases). This TCR was recovered from a male donor in good health and CMV-seronegative. The CDR3 bases are TGCGCCAGCAGCCCCTTTGCGTGGGGCCAGGGCCAGCCCCAGCATTTT. This codes for CASSPFAWGQGQPQHF.